The present entry profiles one TCR beta chain with its context. Germline V gene data show CDR1 as LGHDT and CDR2 as YNNKEL (reference sequence). J gave up 6 bases and V 3 bases, and 4 bases lay outside the gene matches. This CDR3 has 15 amino acids. This sample was taken from a study of blood T cell repertoires in COVID-19. Study as a whole: COVID-19 samples collected from the United States, Italy and Spain covered acute and convalescent phases. The analysed material was cDNA or gDNA that came from T cells, B-cell-depleted T cells, or PBMCs.

The repertoire was sequenced with immunoSEQ multiplex PCR; TCRdb's copy has only in-frame clones and lacks some. Of fewer than 500,000 clones in the sample, 86% were seen once. V usage is TRBV3-1 (or the pseudogene TRBV3-2) and J usage is TRBJ2-3, with 12 bases aligning to TRBD2. The sequencing input was peripheral blood. This TCR was recovered from a woman in her twenties or thirties with active or convalescent COVID-19. The CDR3 sequence is CASSQPSGGADTQYF. As DNA, the CDR3 is TGTGCCAGCAGCCAGCCTAGCGGGGGGGCGGATACGCAGTATTTT.